This T cell receptor (beta chain) was captured in a study of T cell clonality in common variable immunodeficiency. The CDR3 runs 13 residues. Findings and caveats of the study: Compared with controls, CVID subjects had fewer shared TCRbeta clones. TCRbeta clonality was increased in CVID versus healthy controls.

This clone was seen repeatedly, ten times or more. As yet, its antigen is unknown. From the germline J gene comes the end of the CDR3, since the read stops 3 residues before it. Method: immunoSEQ multiplex PCR; TCRdb's copy keeps in-frame clones and lacks some. The data show about 64,000 clones, with none appearing a single time. The chain has TRBV12-3 or TRBV12-4 and TRBJ1-2; possible D gene TRBD1, 6 bases. The sample consisted of peripheral blood mononuclear cells. This sequence originates from a person between 18 and 69 years old in good health. The DNA read from the CDR3 is TGTGCCAGCCGACCTCATACGGGGGGGCCC. It encodes CASRPHTGGP. The full CDR3 reads CASRPHTGGPYTF.